This passage covers 29 T cell receptor beta chains from one sample sequenced in a study of shared clonotypes between healthy human individuals. The repertoire was sequenced with immunoSEQ multiplex PCR; TCRdb's copy has only in-frame clones and lacks some. The repertoire holds some 2.3 million clones, with 85% to 95% as singletons. The sample was naive CD4+ T cells from PBMCs. Subset indicated: CD45RA+ positively selected. The receptors here all came from a man younger than 30 in good health. Some clones in this sample may be carry-over from other donors' samples.

The V call is TRBV5-1, the J call TRBJ2-2, with unresolved D. Germline V CDR1 and CDR2: SGHRS, YFSETQ. The CDR3 covers 15 residues. Between the trimmed V and J ends, which lost 0 bases and 3 bases, there was a span of 9 bases. Here the CDR3 DNA reads TGCGCCAGCAGCTTGGGCAACAAGGACACCGGGGAGCTGTTTTTT. It is translated as CASSLGNKDTGELFF.

The J gene is TRBJ2-5, the V gene TRBV5-4; 12 positions match TRBD2. V lost 0 bases to trimming and J lost 5 bases; unmatched junction nucleotides: 8. The CDR3 has 17 residues. Germline V gene lookup returns CDR1 SGHNT and CDR2 YYREEE (reference sequence). The CDR3 bases are TGTGCCAGCAGCTTGGGTCAAGGACTAGCGGGACGGGAGACCCAGTACTTC. This codes for CASSLGQGLAGRETQYF.

This rearrangement joins TRBV6-6 to TRBJ2-1; no clear D gene. V was shortened by 2 bases and J by 6 bases, with 8 bases between the two germline ends. Germline V gene lookup returns CDR1 MNHNY and CDR2 SVGAGI (reference sequence). The CDR3 length is 13 residues. The CDR3 sequence is CASSYGAVNEQFF. CDR3 sequence (DNA): TGTGCCAGCAGTTACGGCGCGGTCAATGAGCAGTTCTTC.

In DNA form, the CDR3 reads TGTGCCAGCAGCCCTCCGGGAGTCTCCTACAATGAGCAGTTCTTC. As protein: CASSPPGVSYNEQFF. The chain uses TRBV11-2 and TRBJ2-1; maybe TRBD2 (6 bases). Trimming pared 5 bases from V and 0 bases from J, leaving 11 bases between. CDR3 length equals 15 residues. Looked up from germline, CDR1 is SGHAT and CDR2 is FQNNGV.

The J gene is TRBJ1-1, the V gene TRBV5-4, with no clear D. This CDR3 is 12 amino acids long. Trimming left V 4 bases short and J 1 base short, with 5 bases between. Germline values: CDR1 SGHNT, CDR2 YYREEE (reference sequence). CDR3 loop: CASSPENTEAFF. CDR3 nucleotides: TGTGCCAGCAGCCCAGAGAACACTGAAGCTTTCTTT.

In the case of this clone: Other DNA sequences in this sample translate to the same CDR3. This chain joins TRBV25-1 and TRBJ2-7; TRBD2 might be the D (6 bases). This CDR3 is 14 amino acids long. Per the germline V gene, CDR1 is MGHDK and CDR2 is SYGVNS. Trimming pared 2 bases from V and 0 bases from J, leaving 8 bases between. In DNA, the CDR3 is TGTGCCAGCAGTGAACCCGGGAGCTCCTACGAGCAGTACTTC. Protein: CASSEPGSSYEQYF.

V and J are TRBV9 and TRBJ2-3; a possible D gene is TRBD2 (6 bases). The ends were cut back, 2 bases at V and 1 base at J, with 14 bases in the middle. This CDR3 contains 16 residues. Germline CDR1 reads SGDLS; CDR2 reads YYNGEE. The CDR3 loop is CASSVLVGRGTDTQYF. The CDR3, as DNA: TGTGCCAGCAGCGTCTTGGTCGGGAGAGGCACAGATACGCAGTATTTT.

The sample holds one count of this clone. This rearrangement joins TRBV20-1 to TRBJ2-7; 10 bases align to TRBD1. Germline CDR1 is DFQATT and CDR2 is SNEGSKA (reference sequence). This CDR3 has 11 amino acids. The V segment lost 4 bases and the J segment 10 bases; nucleotides outside the gene matches: 4. Here the CDR3 DNA reads TGCAGTGCTACAAGGACAGGGGGTCAGTACTTC. It specifies CSATRTGGQYF.

The chain is built from TRBV11-2 and TRBJ2-7; perhaps TRBD2 as D (6 bases). The CDR3 has 14 amino acids. V was trimmed by 1 base and J by 6 bases, leaving 13 bases between them. The germline V gene encodes CDR1 SGHAT and CDR2 FQNNGV. CDR3 DNA sequence: TGTGCCAGCAGCTTAGTTCGCGGGACGCGCGAGCAGTACTTC. It is translated as CASSLVRGTREQYF.

The V gene is TRBV6-1, the J gene TRBJ1-4, with D maybe TRBD1 (5 bases). The germline V and J ends were trimmed by 5 bases and 0 bases, with 10 bases remaining between them. The CDR3 covers 15 residues. Germline CDR1 is MNHNS and CDR2 is SASEGT. CDR3 residues: CASSRTPSTNEKLFF. The CDR3, as DNA: TGTGCCAGCAGTCGGACACCTTCAACTAATGAAAAACTGTTTTTT.

The rearrangement joins TRBV7-8 to TRBJ1-5, with D maybe TRBD1 (6 bases). The length of the CDR3 is 16 residues. Germline CDR1 and CDR2: SGHVS and FQNEAQ. Trimming cost V 0 bases and J 11 bases, with 20 bases left between them. In DNA form, the CDR3 reads TGTGCCAGCAGCTTAGCGAAGGTTGGGGACAATTGGGCCCAGCATTTT. It specifies CASSLAKVGDNWAQHF.

V is TRBV7-2 and J is TRBJ2-1; 9 bases are a match to TRBD2. Trimming cost V 5 bases and J 2 bases; bases outside gene matches: 7. CDR1 SGHTA and CDR2 FQGNSA come from the germline V gene. The CDR3 is made up of 16 amino acids. The CDR3 is CASSPLAGGAYNEQFF. The CDR3 coding sequence is TGTGCCAGCAGCCCCCTTGCGGGAGGGGCCTACAATGAGCAGTTCTTC.

The chain employs TRBV14 and TRBJ2-5; no reliable D call. The CDR3 has 16 residues. Trimming stripped 1 base from V and 3 bases from J, with 15 bases between. CDR1 and CDR2 (germline): SGHDN, FVKESK. The CDR3 region has the DNA TGTGCCAGCAGCCAAGCCCCGCTATTGGGTAAAGAGACCCAGTACTTC. It codes for CASSQAPLLGKETQYF.

CDR3 DNA: TGTGCCAGCAGCGTGGCTAGCGGGAACTCCTACAATGAGCAGTTCTTC. It specifies CASSVASGNSYNEQFF. This chain links TRBV9 with TRBJ2-1, with 9 nucleotides matching TRBD2. Germline V gives CDR1 SGDLS, CDR2 YYNGEE. The CDR3 consists of 16 residues. Trimming cost V 2 bases and J 0 bases; bases outside gene matches: 3. Full variable domain (rest looked up from reference TRBV9 and TRBJ2-1): DSGVTQTPKHLITATGQRVTLRCSPRSGDLSVYWYQQSLDQGLQFLIQYYNGEERAKGNILERFSAQQFPDLHSELNLSSLELGDSALYFCASSVASGNSYNEQFFGPGTRLTVL.

The chain is built from TRBV28 and TRBJ1-1, with D hard to call. This CDR3 is 19 amino acids long. Looked up from germline, CDR1 is MDHEN and CDR2 is SYDVKM. V was trimmed by 6 bases and J by 2 bases, leaving 28 bases between them. The CDR3 reads CASSPPPNALLWRNTEAFF. CDR3 nucleotide sequence: TGTGCCAGCAGCCCACCCCCGAACGCCCTTCTGTGGAGAAACACTGAAGCTTTCTTT.

This sequence joins TRBV25-1 and TRBJ1-2; the match to TRBD1 covers 7 bases. This CDR3 contains 13 residues. CDR1 and CDR2 (germline): MGHDK, SYGVNS. Trimming cost V 5 bases and J 4 bases; bases outside gene matches: 4. The CDR3 DNA sequence: TGTGCCAGCAGTAGGACAGGCCCCTATGGCTACACCTTC. Translation: CASSRTGPYGYTF.

The chain uses TRBV28 and TRBJ2-3; perhaps TRBD2 as D (6 bases). In germline, CDR1 is MDHEN, CDR2 SYDVKM. Trimming removed 8 bases at V and 4 bases at J, with 10 bases between. CDR3 length: 12 amino acids. CDR3 loop: CASSGDPDTQYF. DNA for the CDR3: TGTGCCAGCTCGGGAGACCCAGATACGCAGTATTTT.

This clone was seen once. The rearrangement joins TRBV28 to TRBJ1-6; D perhaps matches TRBD1 (6 bases). The CDR3 spans 15 residues. The ends were cut back, 8 bases at V and 8 bases at J, with 19 bases in the middle. In germline, CDR1 is MDHEN, CDR2 SYDVKM. CDR3 nucleotide sequence: TGTGCCAGCCAAGCGGGGGCGGCAGGAGATTCACCCCTCCACTTT. The encoded protein is CASQAGAAGDSPLHF.

The chain has TRBV4-3 and TRBJ2-5; D might be TRBD2 (5 bases). The V gene lost 1 base and the J gene lost 4 bases, with 7 bases spanning the gap. The germline CDR1 and CDR2 sequences are LGHNA and YSLEER. This CDR3 has 13 amino acids. The chain's CDR3 is CASSQVEGETQYF. The DNA of the CDR3 is TGCGCCAGCAGCCAAGTTGAGGGAGAGACCCAGTACTTC.

The J gene is TRBJ1-2, the V gene TRBV2, with 9 bases that match TRBD1. The germline V gene encodes CDR1 SNHLY and CDR2 FYNNEI. Trimming at V came to 5 bases and at J to 2 bases, leaving 6 bases not matched to a gene. This CDR3 is 15 amino acids long. The CDR3 sequence: CASSPNRGPNYGYTF. CDR3 bases: TGTGCCAGCAGTCCCAACAGGGGGCCGAACTATGGCTACACCTTC.

The rearrangement links TRBV7-2 to TRBJ2-1, with unresolved D. The CDR3 extends over 11 amino acids. Deletions cut 7 bases from V and 7 bases from J, with 8 bases between. Germline CDR1 is SGHTA and CDR2 is FQGNSA. CDR3 residues: CASTNRNEQFF. CDR3 nucleotide sequence: TGTGCCAGCACCAACCGAAATGAGCAGTTCTTC.

J is TRBJ1-1 and V is TRBV21-1. TRBV21-1 is a pseudogene. The CDR3 has 15 residues. The DNA of the CDR3 is TGTGCCAGCAGCAAAGCCGCGGTGGGTGACACTGAAGCTTTCTTT. This sequence encodes CASSKAAVGDTEAFF.

The chain is built from TRBV19 and TRBJ1-1; 7 nucleotides match TRBD1. V lost 8 bases, J lost 2 bases, and 5 bases stayed unmatched. CDR3 size: 13 residues. Germline CDR1 and CDR2: LNHDA and SQIVND (reference sequence). CDR3 region: CASAWDSNTEAFF. CDR3 DNA: TGTGCCAGTGCATGGGACAGCAACACTGAAGCTTTCTTT.

The chain carries TRBV7-6 and TRBJ1-5; TRBD1 matches 8 bases. The CDR3 spans 15 residues. Trimming took 1 base from V and 5 from J; bases not matched to a gene: 4. Germline CDR1 SGHVS, CDR2 FNYEAQ. CDR3: CASSLGTGSDQPQHF. The CDR3 nucleotides read TGTGCCAGCAGCTTAGGGACAGGGAGCGATCAGCCCCAGCATTTT.

A word on this clone: The sample carries other DNA sequences with the same CDR3. The chain links TRBV5-1 to TRBJ1-3; D is uncertain. The CDR3 length is 14 residues. The germline V gene encodes CDR1 SGHRS and CDR2 YFSETQ. The V end was cut by 0 bases, the J end by 0 bases, with 4 bases between. CDR3 residues: CASSLGGSGNTIYF. CDR3 bases: TGCGCCAGCAGCTTGGGAGGCTCTGGAAACACCATATATTTT.

With regard to this clone: The identical CDR3 is also encoded by other nucleotide sequences in the sample. The chain combines TRBV11-2 with TRBJ2-3, with a tentative D call TRBD2 (5 bases). The CDR3 contains 16 residues. Germline V gives CDR1 SGHAT, CDR2 FQNNGV. V lost 4 bases and J lost 0, with 14 bases in between. This CDR3 reads CASSSGLGGSTDTQYF. CDR3 DNA: TGTGCCAGCAGCTCTGGTCTCGGCGGGAGCACAGATACGCAGTATTTT.

This chain uses TRBV10-3 with TRBJ1-4; 9 bases map to TRBD1. V dropped 4 bases and J dropped 6; count of bases not matched to a gene: 9. CDR1 is ENHRY and CDR2 is SYGVKD in the germline V gene. The CDR3 totals 16 residues. CDR3 in DNA: TGTGCCATCAGTGGGGGCCGGGGACAGGGAGATGAAAAACTGTTTTTT. It yields the protein CAISGGRGQGDEKLFF.

The V call is TRBV15, the J call TRBJ2-4; unclear D gene. Germline CDR1 and CDR2: LNHNV and YYDKDF (reference sequence). V lost 5 bases and J lost 1, with 12 bases in between. The CDR3 spans 15 residues. The CDR3 here is CATSHPGFAKNIQYF. The CDR3 DNA reads TGTGCCACCAGCCACCCTGGGTTTGCCAAAAACATTCAGTACTTC.

The gene calls are TRBV28 and TRBJ1-5, with D maybe TRBD1 (5 bases). Deletions cut 5 bases from V and 5 bases from J, with 22 bases between. From germline, CDR1 is MDHEN and CDR2 SYDVKM. CDR3 size: 17 residues. The CDR3 loop is CASSPANEAGRDQPQHF. For the CDR3, the DNA is TGTGCCAGCAGTCCTGCCAACGAGGCAGGGCGGGATCAGCCCCAGCATTTT.